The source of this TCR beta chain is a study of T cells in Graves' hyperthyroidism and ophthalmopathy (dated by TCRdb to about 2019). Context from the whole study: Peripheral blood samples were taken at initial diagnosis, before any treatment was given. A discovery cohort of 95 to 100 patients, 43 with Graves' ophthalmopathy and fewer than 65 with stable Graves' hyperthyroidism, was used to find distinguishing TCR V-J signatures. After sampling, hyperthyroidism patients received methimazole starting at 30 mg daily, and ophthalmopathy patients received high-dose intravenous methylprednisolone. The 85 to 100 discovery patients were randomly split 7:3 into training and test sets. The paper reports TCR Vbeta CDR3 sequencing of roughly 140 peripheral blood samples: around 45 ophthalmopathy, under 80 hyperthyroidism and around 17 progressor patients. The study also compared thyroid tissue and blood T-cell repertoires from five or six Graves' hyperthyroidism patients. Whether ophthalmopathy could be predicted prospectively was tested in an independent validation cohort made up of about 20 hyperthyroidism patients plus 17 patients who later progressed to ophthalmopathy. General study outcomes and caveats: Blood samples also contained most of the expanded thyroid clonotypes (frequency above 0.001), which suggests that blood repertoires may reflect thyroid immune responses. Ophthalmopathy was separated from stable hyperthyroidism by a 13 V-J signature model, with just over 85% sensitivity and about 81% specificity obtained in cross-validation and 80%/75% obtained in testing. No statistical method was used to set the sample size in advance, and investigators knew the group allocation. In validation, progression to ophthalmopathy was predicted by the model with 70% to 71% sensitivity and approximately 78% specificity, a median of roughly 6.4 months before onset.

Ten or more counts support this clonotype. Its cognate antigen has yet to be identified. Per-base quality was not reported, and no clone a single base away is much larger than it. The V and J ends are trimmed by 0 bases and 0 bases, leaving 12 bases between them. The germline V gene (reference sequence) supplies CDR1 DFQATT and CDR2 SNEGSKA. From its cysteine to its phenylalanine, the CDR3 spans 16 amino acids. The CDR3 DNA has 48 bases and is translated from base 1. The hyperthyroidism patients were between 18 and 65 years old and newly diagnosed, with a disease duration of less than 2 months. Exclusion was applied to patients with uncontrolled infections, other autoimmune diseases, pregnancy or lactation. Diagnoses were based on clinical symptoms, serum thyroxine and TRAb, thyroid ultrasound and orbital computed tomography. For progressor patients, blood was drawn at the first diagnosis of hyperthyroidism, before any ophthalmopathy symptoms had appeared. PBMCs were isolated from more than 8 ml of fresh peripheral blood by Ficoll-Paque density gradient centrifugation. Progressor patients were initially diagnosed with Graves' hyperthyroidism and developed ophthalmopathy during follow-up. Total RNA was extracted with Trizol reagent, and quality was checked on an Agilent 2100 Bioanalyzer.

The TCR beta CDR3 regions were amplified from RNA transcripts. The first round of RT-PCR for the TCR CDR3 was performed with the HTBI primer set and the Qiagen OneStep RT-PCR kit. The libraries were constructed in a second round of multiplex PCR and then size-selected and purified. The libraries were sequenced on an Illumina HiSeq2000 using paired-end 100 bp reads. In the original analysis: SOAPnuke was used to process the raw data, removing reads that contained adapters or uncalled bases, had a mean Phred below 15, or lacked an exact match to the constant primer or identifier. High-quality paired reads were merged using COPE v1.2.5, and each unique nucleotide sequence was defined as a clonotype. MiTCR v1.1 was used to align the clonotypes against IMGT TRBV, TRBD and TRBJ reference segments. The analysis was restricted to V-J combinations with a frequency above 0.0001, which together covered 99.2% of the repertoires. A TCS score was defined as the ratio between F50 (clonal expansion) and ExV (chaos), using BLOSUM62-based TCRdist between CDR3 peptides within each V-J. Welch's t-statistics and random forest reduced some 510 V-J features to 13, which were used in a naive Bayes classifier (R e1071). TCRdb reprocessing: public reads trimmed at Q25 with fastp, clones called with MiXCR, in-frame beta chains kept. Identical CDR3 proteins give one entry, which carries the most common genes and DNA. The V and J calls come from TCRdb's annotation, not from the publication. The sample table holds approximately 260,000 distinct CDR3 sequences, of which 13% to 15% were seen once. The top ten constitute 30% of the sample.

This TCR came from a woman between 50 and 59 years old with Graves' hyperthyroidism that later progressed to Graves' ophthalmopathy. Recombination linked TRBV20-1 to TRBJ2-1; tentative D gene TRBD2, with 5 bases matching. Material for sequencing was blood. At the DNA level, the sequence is TGCAGTGCTAGAGATTCGCGGGCGAGCTCCTACAATGAGCAGTTCTTC. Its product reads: CSARDSRASSYNEQFF.